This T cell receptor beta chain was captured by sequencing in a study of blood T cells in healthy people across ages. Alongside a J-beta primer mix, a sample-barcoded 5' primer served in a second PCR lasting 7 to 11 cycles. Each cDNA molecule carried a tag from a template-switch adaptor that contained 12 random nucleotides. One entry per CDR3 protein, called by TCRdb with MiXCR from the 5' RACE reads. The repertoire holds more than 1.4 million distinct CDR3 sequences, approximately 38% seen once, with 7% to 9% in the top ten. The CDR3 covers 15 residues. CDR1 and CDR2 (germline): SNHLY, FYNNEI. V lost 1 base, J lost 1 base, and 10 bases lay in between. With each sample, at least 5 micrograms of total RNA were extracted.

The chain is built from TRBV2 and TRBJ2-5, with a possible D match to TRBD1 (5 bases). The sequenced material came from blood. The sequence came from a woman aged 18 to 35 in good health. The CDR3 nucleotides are TGTGCCAGCAGTGAAGAGCAGGGTGGCCAAGAGACCCAGTACTTC. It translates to CASSEEQGGQETQYF. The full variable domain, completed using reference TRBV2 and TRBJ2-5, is EPEVTQTPSHQVTQMGQEVILRCVPISNHLYFYWYRQILGQKVEFLVSFYNNEISEKSEIFDDQFSVERPDGSNFTLKIRSTKLEDSAMYFCASSEEQGGQETQYFGPGTRLLVL.